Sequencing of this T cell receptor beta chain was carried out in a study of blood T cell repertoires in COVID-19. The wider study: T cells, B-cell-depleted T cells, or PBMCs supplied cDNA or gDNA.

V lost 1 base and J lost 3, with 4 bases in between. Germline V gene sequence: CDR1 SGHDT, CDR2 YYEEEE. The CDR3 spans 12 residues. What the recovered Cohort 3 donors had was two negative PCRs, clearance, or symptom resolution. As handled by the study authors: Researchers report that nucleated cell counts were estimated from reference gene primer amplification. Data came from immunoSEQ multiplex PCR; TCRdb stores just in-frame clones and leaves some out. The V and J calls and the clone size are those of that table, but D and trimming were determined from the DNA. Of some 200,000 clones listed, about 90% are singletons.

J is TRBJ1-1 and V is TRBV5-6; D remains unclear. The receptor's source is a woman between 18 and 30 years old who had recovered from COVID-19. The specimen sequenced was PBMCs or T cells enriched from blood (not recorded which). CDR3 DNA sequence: TGTGCCAGCAGCTTGCGTGACACTGAAGCTTTCTTT. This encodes CASSLRDTEAFF.